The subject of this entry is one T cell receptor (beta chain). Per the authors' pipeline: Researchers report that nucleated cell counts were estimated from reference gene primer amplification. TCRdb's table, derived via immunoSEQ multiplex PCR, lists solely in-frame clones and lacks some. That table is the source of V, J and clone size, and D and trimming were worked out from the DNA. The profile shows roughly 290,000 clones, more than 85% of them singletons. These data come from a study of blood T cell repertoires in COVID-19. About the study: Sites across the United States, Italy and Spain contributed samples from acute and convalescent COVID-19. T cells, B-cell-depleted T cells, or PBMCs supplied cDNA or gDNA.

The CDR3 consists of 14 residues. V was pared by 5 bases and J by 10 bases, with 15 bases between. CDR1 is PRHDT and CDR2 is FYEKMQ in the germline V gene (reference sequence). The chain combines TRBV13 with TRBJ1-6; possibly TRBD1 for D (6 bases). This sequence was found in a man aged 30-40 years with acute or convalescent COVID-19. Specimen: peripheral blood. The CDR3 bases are TGTGCCAGCAGCGTATCCAGGGGTAGGTCACCCCTCCACTTT. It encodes CASSVSRGRSPLHF.